These 31 T cell receptor beta chains were all obtained from the same sample, sequenced in a study of read filtering for tumor transcriptome and immune sequencing. This library used 300 to 450 ng RNA and molecular barcoded adaptors spanning alpha/delta and beta/gamma chains. In TCRdb, the reads were re-called with MiXCR into one record per CDR3 protein. The sample carries some 50,000 distinct CDR3 sequences, 20% recorded once. Material: a population of CD138-negative cells sorted from bone marrow. The receptor source for this set is a donor aged 40 or over with multiple myeloma.

This clonotype occurred many times. The CDR3 protein is CASSGWEDHTGELFF. The CDR3 nucleotides read TGTGCCAGCAGTGGGTGGGAAGATCACACCGGGGAGCTGTTTTTT. This sequence joins TRBV2 and TRBJ2-2; no definite D call. The CDR3 length is 15 residues. Trimming took off 4 bases at V and 3 bases at J, with 12 bases between the two ends. Germline V gene sequence: CDR1 SNHLY, CDR2 FYNNEI.

The table lists this clonotype with many counts. The chain recombines TRBV19 with TRBJ2-1, with D uncertain. There are 16 residues in the CDR3. V lost 2 bases, J lost 0 bases, and 11 bases lay in between. From germline, CDR1 is LNHDA and CDR2 SQIVND (reference sequence). The CDR3 bases are TGTGCCAGTAGTATAAAGCAGTTAAGCTCCTACAATGAGCAGTTCTTC. This encodes CASSIKQLSSYNEQFF. The whole variable domain, remainder taken from reference TRBV19 and TRBJ2-1, is DGGITQSPKYLFRKEGQNVTLSCEQNLNHDAMYWYRQDPGQGLRLIYYSQIVNDFQKGDIAEGYSVSREKKESFPLTVTSAQKNPTAFYLCASSIKQLSSYNEQFFGPGTRLTVL.

Turning to this clonotype: This may stem from a read error, because a much larger clone lies one nucleotide away. The chain recombines TRBV13 with TRBJ2-2; D is unclear. V shed 0 bases and J shed 9 bases, with 17 bases lying between them. The CDR3 consists of 16 residues. Per germline, CDR1 PRHDT and CDR2 FYEKMQ (reference sequence). This CDR3 is CASSLGPSSRGWELFF. In nucleotides, the CDR3 is TGTGCCAGCAGCTTAGGTCCATCATCCCGCGGATGGGAGCTGTTTTTT. The whole variable domain, remainder taken from reference TRBV13 and TRBJ2-2, is AAGVIQSPRHLIKEKRETATLKCYPIPRHDTVYWYQQGPGQDPQFLISFYEKMQSDKGSIPDRFSAQQFSDYHSELNMSSLELGDSALYFCASSLGPSSRGWELFFGEGSRLTVL.

In this sample, this clonotype turned up many times. The rearrangement links TRBV3-1 to TRBJ2-3, with TRBD2 as a possible D gene (5 bases). Trimming shortened V by 1 base and J by 8 bases, and 10 bases separated the two germline ends. The CDR3 has 13 amino acids. CDR1 is LGHDT, CDR2 YNNKEL, per germline (reference sequence). This CDR3 is CASSQGERGTQYF. The DNA of the CDR3 is TGTGCCAGCAGCCAAGGGGAGCGAGGTACGCAGTATTTT.

Note on this clonotype: The germline gene is not matched at one end of the junction; a read error may be the cause. J is TRBJ2-2 and V is TRBV12-3 or TRBV12-4, with 10 positions matching TRBD1. The CDR3 length is 12 residues. CDR3 loop: CACGTGAGELSF. CDR3 bases: TGTGCCTGCGGGACAGGGGCCGGGGAGCTGTCTTTT.

To note about this clonotype: This may arise from a read error, as a much more abundant clone is one base away. The rearrangement uses TRBV28 and TRBJ2-7; 7 bases map to TRBD1. The CDR3 runs 14 residues. CDR1 and CDR2 (germline): MDHEN, SYDVKM. J lost 4 bases, V lost 2 bases, and 5 bases had no gene match. The CDR3 DNA reads TGTGCCAGCAGTTTAGGGACAGCGACTTACGAGCAGTACTTC. The encoded protein is CASSLGTATYEQYF.

In this sample, this clonotype turned up many times. The chain uses TRBV27 and TRBJ2-7, with 9 bases aligning to TRBD2. Germline CDR1 and CDR2: MNHEY and SMNVEV (reference sequence). With V trimmed by 4 bases and J by 2 bases, 6 bases remained unmatched. CDR3 length: 15 residues. CDR3 region: CASSYRLAETYEQYF. DNA of the CDR3: TGTGCCAGCAGTTATCGACTAGCGGAAACCTACGAGCAGTACTTC.

This clonotype has ten or more counts. The chain links TRBV4-1 to TRBJ2-2; 13 nucleotides agree with TRBD2. The CDR3 is 17 amino acids. The trim removed 4 bases at V and 1 base at J, leaving 3 bases unmatched. The V gene's germline CDR1 is MGHRA and CDR2 YSYEKL. Here the CDR3 reads CASSPTSGRWNTGELFF. CDR3 coding DNA: TGCGCCAGCAGCCCGACTAGCGGGAGGTGGAACACCGGGGAGCTGTTTTTT.

A remark on this clonotype: This sequence may be a read error, since a much larger clone differs from it by one base. V is TRBV24-1 and J is TRBJ2-5; D might be TRBD2 (6 bases). CDR1 and CDR2 (germline): KGHDR, SFDVKD. The CDR3 has 16 amino acids. The V end lost 6 bases, the J end lost 2 bases, and 18 bases lay between the germline ends. The CDR3 bases are TGTGCCACCAGTCACCCCGCCGAAGGACTACAAGAGACCCAGTACTTC. Translation: CATSHPAEGLQETQYF.

This clonotype was observed a handful of times. The J gene is TRBJ1-5, the V gene TRBV20-1, with D perhaps TRBD1 (6 bases). The CDR3 has 15 residues. Trimming removed 0 bases from V and 2 bases from J, with 11 bases in between. CDR1 and CDR2 from the germline V gene are DFQATT and SNEGSKA (reference sequence). Here the CDR3 DNA reads TGCAGTGCTAGAGATCCGGGACAACGCAATCAGCCCCAGCATTTT. Protein: CSARDPGQRNQPQHF.

Remarks on this clonotype: A much larger clone differs by one base, so this may be a read error. The rearrangement joins TRBV20-1 to TRBJ2-1; the D gene is possibly TRBD2 (6 bases). The germline V gene encodes CDR1 DFQATT and CDR2 SNEGSKA (reference sequence). V was cut by 4 bases and J by 0 bases, with 13 bases left in between. This CDR3 is built from 15 residues. The CDR3 region has the DNA TGCAGTGCTATCCCCCTCGGGAGCTCCTACAATGAGCAGTTCTTC. Its protein is CSAIPLGSSYNEQFF.

CDR3 DNA: TGTGCCACTCAACTACAGGGGGCCAATCAGCCCCAGCATTTT. Protein sequence: CATQLQGANQPQHF. The chain is built from TRBV12-3 or TRBV12-4 and TRBJ1-5, with 9 bases identical to TRBD1. With 10 bases clipped from V and 3 bases from J, the junction kept 7 bases outside the gene matches. The CDR3 is made up of 14 amino acids.

Regarding this clonotype: This likely traces to a read error, being one base from a far larger clone. In this CDR3 the conserved last residue, phenylalanine or tryptophan, is missing, so a read error is likely. The V and J genes are TRBV5-8 and TRBJ1-1, with D possibly being TRBD1 (5 bases). The germline gives CDR1 SGHTS, CDR2 YDEGEE. The CDR3 is 16 residues long. V shed 1 base and J shed 4 bases, with 17 bases lying between them. As DNA, the CDR3 is TGTGCCAGCAGCTTGCCCAGGGACGCCCTCACCACTGAAGCTTTCTCT. Encoded protein: CASSLPRDALTTEAFS.

This clonotype showed up many times. The chain has TRBV15 and TRBJ1-1, with a weak D call TRBD1 (5 bases). Trimming removed 2 bases at V and 10 bases at J, with 14 bases between. Germline V CDR1 and CDR2: LNHNV, YYDKDF (reference sequence). There are 13 residues in the CDR3. The chain's CDR3 is CATSRSGQGLAFF. The CDR3 coding sequence is TGTGCCACCAGCAGATCCGGGCAGGGTCTAGCTTTCTTT.

A few counts support this clonotype. The CDR3, as DNA: TGTGCCAGCAGCTCCCGGGACAGGGGCCACGAGCAGTACTTC. This gives the protein CASSSRDRGHEQYF. The chain joins TRBV12-3 or TRBV12-4 to TRBJ2-7, with 10 positions matching TRBD1. Unmatched junction bases numbered 7, after V lost 6 bases and J lost 5 bases. The CDR3 has 14 amino acids.

This chain connects TRBV6-6 to TRBJ2-6; 12 bases are a match to TRBD2. The ends lost 4 bases at V and 3 bases at J; junction bases unmatched: 10. The CDR3 covers 19 residues. The germline CDR1 and CDR2 sequences are MNHNY and SVGAGI (reference sequence). The CDR3 DNA sequence: TGTGCCAGCAGTTTCTCCCGGACTAGCGGGATCTTTGGGGCCAACGTCCTGACTTTC. Protein sequence: CASSFSRTSGIFGANVLTF.

By sample fraction, this clonotype is medium-sized. The V gene is TRBV13, the J gene TRBJ2-1; 10 nucleotides match TRBD2. Germline CDR1 reads PRHDT; CDR2 reads FYEKMQ (reference sequence). With 4 bases clipped from V and 6 bases from J, the junction kept 6 bases outside the gene matches. The CDR3 has 15 residues. CDR3 loop: CASSSAGTSANEQFF. CDR3 coding DNA: TGTGCCAGCAGCTCGGCCGGGACTAGCGCCAATGAGCAGTTCTTC.

This clonotype occurred many times. The V and J genes are TRBV10-3 and TRBJ2-6; D gene ambiguous. The CDR3 runs 15 residues. Germline loops: CDR1 ENHRY, CDR2 SYGVKD. Trimming shortened V by 6 bases and J by 0 bases, and 9 bases separated the two germline ends. The CDR3 sequence is CAIRGRDSGANVLTF. Here the CDR3 DNA reads TGTGCCATCAGGGGCCGAGACTCTGGGGCCAACGTCCTGACTTTC.

About this clonotype: Given a much more abundant clone one base away, this may be a read error. The V and J genes are TRBV7-9 and TRBJ2-1; 7 bases agree with TRBD2. Germline V CDR1 and CDR2: SEHNR, FQNEAQ (reference sequence). The CDR3 sequence is 13 residues long. CDR3 residues: CASTRGGYNKQFF. CDR3 DNA sequence: TGTGCCAGCACTCGCGGGGGATACAATAAGCAGTTCTTC.

CDR3 region: CASRGPPTYEQYF. The CDR3 DNA is TGTGCCAGCAGGGGACCGCCAACCTACGAGCAGTACTTC. This chain links TRBV28 with TRBJ2-7, with D perhaps assigned TRBD1 or TRBD2 (5 bases each). The CDR3 covers 13 residues. Germline loops: CDR1 MDHEN, CDR2 SYDVKM. V was cut by 6 bases and J by 2 bases, with 11 bases left in between.

There are many counts of this clonotype. V is TRBV2 and J is TRBJ2-5; 7 bases fit TRBD1. CDR1 SNHLY and CDR2 FYNNEI come from the germline V gene. The CDR3 is 13 amino acids. The junction had 6 bases not matched to a gene; V was cut back by 6 bases and J by 5 bases. The CDR3 loop reads CASSEQGYETQYF. DNA of the CDR3: TGTGCCAGCAGCGAACAGGGGTATGAGACCCAGTACTTC.

This clonotype was counted only a few times. This sequence joins TRBV20-1 and TRBJ2-1; D is perhaps TRBD2 (5 bases). From germline, CDR1 is DFQATT and CDR2 SNEGSKA (reference sequence). The V and J ends lost 0 bases and 7 bases respectively, with 13 bases between them. The CDR3 covers 14 residues. The CDR3 loop is CSARDGVSGNEQFF. CDR3 bases: TGCAGTGCTAGAGACGGAGTCAGCGGTAATGAGCAGTTCTTC.

This clonotype was detected only a few times. The chain's CDR3 is CASSQDNSYEQYF. As DNA, the CDR3 is TGTGCCAGCAGCCAGGACAACTCCTACGAGCAGTACTTC. V is TRBV14 and J is TRBJ2-7, with D tentatively TRBD1 (5 bases). Germline CDR1 SGHDN, CDR2 FVKESK. This CDR3 is built from 13 residues. Between the trimmed V and J ends, which lost 3 bases and 0 bases, there was a span of 6 bases.

The chain recombines TRBV3-1 with TRBJ2-3, with 11 bases aligning to TRBD2. V gave up 8 bases and J gave up 0 bases; unmatched junction bases: 4. The CDR3 is 15 residues long. Per the germline V gene, CDR1 is LGHDT and CDR2 is YNNKEL (reference sequence). DNA for the CDR3: TGTGCCAGCCTCAGGACTAGCGGGAGCACAGATACGCAGTATTTT. It codes for CASLRTSGSTDTQYF.

This clonotype came up many times. The chain combines TRBV7-2 with TRBJ2-1; a weak D match, TRBD2 (6 bases). The length of the CDR3 is 16 residues. Germline CDR1 is SGHTA and CDR2 is FQGNSA. V was shortened by 0 bases and J by 1 base, with 10 bases between the two germline ends. The CDR3 protein is CASSLAAGRSYNEQFF. CDR3 DNA: TGTGCCAGCAGCTTAGCGGCGGGGCGATCCTACAATGAGCAGTTCTTC.

This clonotype was detected many times. CDR3 sequence (DNA): TGTGCCAGCAGCGTCGGGACAGGGACCATGTACCAAGAGACCCAGTACTTC. It translates to CASSVGTGTMYQETQYF. V is TRBV9 and J is TRBJ2-5, with 9 bases identical to TRBD1. The CDR3 has 17 residues. CDR1 is SGDLS and CDR2 is YYNGEE in the germline V gene. Losses at the gene ends were 2 bases for V and 0 bases for J; bases not matched to a gene: 8.

This chain uses TRBV20-1 with TRBJ2-1; 10 positions match TRBD2. The CDR3 is made up of 15 amino acids. The germline V gene has CDR1 DFQATT and CDR2 SNEGSKA (reference sequence). Trimming cost V 1 base and J 5 bases; bases outside gene matches: 5. The CDR3 DNA is TGCAGTGCTAGAGTTCCGCTAGCGGGAGACAATGAGCAGTTCTTC. It specifies CSARVPLAGDNEQFF.

As concerns this clonotype: One end of the junction varies from germline; a read error may be responsible. The J gene is TRBJ2-7, the V gene TRBV6-5, with D perhaps TRBD2 (5 bases). This CDR3 is 14 amino acids long. Germline V gene data show CDR1 as MNHEY and CDR2 as SVGAGI. The CDR3 loop reads CASSNWEQAYVQYF. As DNA, the CDR3 is TGTGCCAGCAGTAACTGGGAGCAGGCCTACGTGCAGTACTTC.

This clonotype was picked up many times. The CDR3: CSVVGEWMETQYF. CDR3 nucleotides: TGCAGCGTTGTAGGGGAGTGGATGGAGACCCAGTACTTC. The chain employs TRBV29-1 and TRBJ2-5; the D call may be TRBD1 or TRBD2 (5 bases each). This CDR3 contains 13 residues. The germline V gene encodes CDR1 SQVTM and CDR2 ANQGSEA. Trimming left V 4 bases short and J 5 bases short, with 14 bases between.

This clonotype was observed a few times. J is TRBJ2-7 and V is TRBV19; 7 positions match TRBD2. V shed 3 bases, J shed 2 bases, and the junction held 7 bases outside the gene matches. The CDR3 loop spans 15 amino acids. Germline-derived CDR1 and CDR2 are LNHDA and SQIVND (reference sequence). CDR3 sequence: CASSMDGSGTYEQYF. The CDR3 bases are TGTGCCAGTAGTATGGATGGGAGCGGGACCTACGAGCAGTACTTC.

This clonotype was seen repeatedly, ten times or more. The chain is built from TRBV20-1 and TRBJ2-3, with 9 positions matching TRBD2. CDR3 size: 15 residues. V lost 2 bases to trimming and J lost 7 bases; unmatched junction nucleotides: 10. The germline V gene encodes CDR1 DFQATT and CDR2 SNEGSKA (reference sequence). The CDR3 nucleotides are TGCAGTGCTAGACTACTGAGACTAGCGGACAATACGCAGTATTTT. This encodes CSARLLRLADNTQYF.